This entry lists 30 T cell receptor beta chains sequenced from one sample in a study of T cell clonality in common variable immunodeficiency. Produced via immunoSEQ multiplex PCR; TCRdb's table is partial and in-frame only. The data show tens of thousands of clones, with none appearing a single time. Broader study findings: Common variable immunodeficiency TCR beta sequences reportedly had fewer deletions and N-nucleotide insertions.

The antigens for these receptors are not known. Sequenced material: peripheral blood mononuclear cells. The receptors were sampled from a human donor with common variable immunodeficiency.

This clone has ten or more counts. Read data end 3 residues before the CDR3 end; the end is taken from the germline J gene. The chain links TRBV7-6 to TRBJ2-2, with a tentative D call TRBD2 (6 bases). The germline gives CDR1 SGHVS, CDR2 FNYEAQ. Trimming removed 0 bases from V and 1 base from J, with 12 bases in between. This CDR3 is 17 amino acids long. The CDR3 region is CASSLALSGLNTGELFF. CDR3 DNA (partial): TGTGCCAGCAGCTTAGCCTTGAGCGGGTTGAACACCGGGGAG.

Concerning this clone: The DNA ends 3 residues before the CDR3 does, and the rest of the CDR3 is filled in from the germline J gene. The genes are TRBV19 and TRBJ2-6; no firm D call. V dropped 5 bases and J dropped 3 bases, with 5 bases sitting between them. CDR1 and CDR2 (germline): LNHDA, SQIVND (reference sequence). CDR3 length: 13 residues. CDR3 DNA, as far as it was read: TGTGCCAGTAGTGACATTGGGGCCAACGTC. Amino acid sequence: CASSDIGANV. The entire CDR3 is CASSDIGANVLTF.

Note on this clone: The read is 3 residues too short to cover the CDR3 end, so that end is filled in from the germline J gene. The chain carries TRBV19 and TRBJ1-1, with 7 bases identical to TRBD1. The junction had 6 bases not matched to a gene; V was cut back by 7 bases and J by 1 base. This CDR3 region has 14 residues. The germline V gene has CDR1 LNHDA and CDR2 SQIVND (reference sequence). Incomplete CDR3 DNA: TGTGCCAGTATTAGGGACAGACAGAACACTGAA. Translated, it gives CASIRDRQNTE. The complete CDR3 reads CASIRDRQNTEAFF.

The CDR3 is CASSLGASGGGTDTQYF. The sequenced CDR3 bases are TGCGCCAGCAGCTTGGGGGCTAGCGGGGGGGGCACAGATACG. V gene TRBV5-1 combines with J gene TRBJ2-3, with 12 nucleotides matching TRBD2. Read data end 3 residues before the CDR3 end; the end is taken from the germline J gene. The germline V gene has CDR1 SGHRS and CDR2 YFSETQ. Trimming took 0 bases from V and 1 from J; bases not matched to a gene: 3. This CDR3 has 17 amino acids.

A note on this clone: The DNA ends 3 residues before the CDR3 does, and the rest of the CDR3 is filled in from the germline J gene. The rearrangement joins TRBV6-1 to TRBJ2-2; D is unresolved. The CDR3 extends over 15 amino acids. Trimming removed 2 bases from V and 5 bases from J, with 12 bases in between. The germline V gene has CDR1 MNHNS and CDR2 SASEGT. The CDR3 loop is CASSEFAVPTGELFF. The CDR3 bases that were read are TGTGCCAGCAGTGAATTTGCAGTTCCAACCGGGGAG.

This clone has only a few counts. The sequence runs out 3 residues before the end of the CDR3; the remainder is reconstructed from the germline J gene. V gene TRBV6-2 or TRBV6-3 combines with J gene TRBJ2-5, with 8 bases matching TRBD2. V was clipped by 7 bases and J by 4 bases; unmatched bases: 5. CDR1 and CDR2 from the germline V gene are MNHEY and SVGEGT. CDR3 size: 13 residues. The sequenced CDR3 bases are TGTGCCAGCACCCGGGGGGGTCGAGAGACC. This sequence encodes CASTRGGRET. The complete CDR3 protein is CASTRGGRETQYF.

Only a few counts were recorded for this clone. Coverage ceases 3 residues before the CDR3 finishes, and the germline J gene fills in the end. The chain uses TRBV19 and TRBJ2-4; 8 nucleotides line up with TRBD1. V was pared by 5 bases and J by 6 bases, with 12 bases of the junction left unmatched. The length of the CDR3 is 16 residues. The germline CDR1 and CDR2 sequences are LNHDA and SQIVND (reference sequence). CDR3 region: CASSPRTGRLGNIQYF. CDR3 DNA, as far as it was read: TGTGCCAGTAGTCCACGGACAGGGCGCCTCGGAAACATT.

This clone was counted many times. With the read ending 3 residues before the CDR3 end, the germline J gene is used to fill in that end. The chain combines TRBV12-3 or TRBV12-4 with TRBJ2-3; the match to TRBD2 covers 7 bases. CDR3 length: 16 residues. After removal of 6 bases from V and 2 bases from J, the junction contained 11 bases not matched to a gene. CDR3 DNA (partial): TGTGCCAGCAGCCCCTTGGTCAGCGGGATCACAGATACG. This translates into CASSPLVSGITDT. The entire CDR3 reads CASSPLVSGITDTQYF.

This clone was detected ten times or more. Coverage ceases 3 residues before the CDR3 finishes, and the germline J gene fills in the end. This chain links TRBV7-9 with TRBJ2-7, with a weak D call TRBD1 (5 bases). Germline assignment: CDR1 SEHNR and CDR2 FQNEAQ (reference sequence). Trimming removed 4 bases at V and 5 bases at J, with 12 bases between. The CDR3 covers 13 residues. The DNA read from the CDR3 is TGTGCCAGCAGCTCCCAAGGGGCTAACGAG. This translates into CASSSQGANE. The entire CDR3 reads CASSSQGANEQYF.

There are many counts of this clone. The CDR3 extends 3 residues past the end of the read, so its final part is completed from the germline J gene. The chain employs TRBV12-5 and TRBJ2-1; 9 bases are a match to TRBD1. The CDR3 is 15 amino acids. Looked up from germline, CDR1 is LGHNT and CDR2 is FRNRAP. J was trimmed by 2 bases and V by 6 bases; bases with no gene match: 5. CDR3 bases read: TGTGCTAGTGGGAAACAGGGGGCGGCCTACAATGAG. Amino acids: CASGKQGAAYNE. In full, the CDR3 is CASGKQGAAYNEQFF.

This clone has at least ten counts. The read is 3 residues too short to cover the CDR3 end, so that end is filled in from the germline J gene. This rearrangement joins TRBV20-1 to TRBJ2-7; 8 bases line up with TRBD1. The CDR3 sequence is 14 residues long. Germline V lookup: CDR1 DFQATT, CDR2 SNEGSKA (reference sequence). Trimming at V came to 1 base and at J to 5 bases, leaving 7 bases not matched to a gene. The CDR3 protein is CSARGTQGAHEQYF. The DNA read from the CDR3 is TGCAGTGCTAGAGGTACGCAGGGGGCACACGAG.

This clone was observed many times. The read finishes 3 residues shy of the CDR3 end, and the germline J gene is used to complete it. J is TRBJ1-2 and V is TRBV19, with D possibly TRBD1 on 5 matching bases. V shed 4 bases and J shed 7 bases, with 16 bases lying between them. Germline CDR1 and CDR2: LNHDA and SQIVND (reference sequence). CDR3 length: 14 amino acids. The covered CDR3 bases are TGTGCCAGTAGTACCACCGGGACTTACCCTGGC. Its translation is CASSTTGTYPG. The full CDR3 protein reads CASSTTGTYPGYTF.

About this clone: From the germline J gene comes the end of the CDR3, since the read stops 3 residues before it. This chain connects TRBV2 to TRBJ2-1; 9 bases are a match to TRBD2. CDR1 and CDR2 from the germline V gene are SNHLY and FYNNEI. CDR3 length: 17 amino acids. The junction had 10 bases not matched to a gene; V was cut back by 3 bases and J by 4 bases. The CDR3 bases that were read are TGTGCCAGCAGTGAGCCGCGGGGGGGCCTTGTTTACAATGAG. Its translation: CASSEPRGGLVYNE. The full CDR3 protein is CASSEPRGGLVYNEQFF.

The sample holds a few counts of this clone. The read ends 3 residues early relative to the CDR3; the germline J gene fills the gap. The chain has TRBV19 and TRBJ2-3; possibly TRBD2 for D (6 bases). Germline V gene sequence: CDR1 LNHDA, CDR2 SQIVND (reference sequence). The CDR3 consists of 13 residues. This CDR3 reads CASSIGAGGAQYF. CDR3 bases read: TGTGCCAGTAGTATAGGAGCGGGCGGGGCG.

This clone has at least ten counts. The read falls 3 residues short of the CDR3 end, and the missing part is taken from the germline J gene. The chain joins TRBV12-3 or TRBV12-4 to TRBJ2-7; perhaps TRBD2 as D (6 bases). The CDR3 consists of 12 residues. V dropped 5 bases and J dropped 5 bases, with 10 bases sitting between them. The CDR3 here is CASSRGLNEQYF. CDR3 DNA, as far as it was read: TGTGCCAGCAGTCGGGGACTGAACGAG.

Worth noting for this clone: The CDR3 end lies 3 residues beyond the end of the read and is filled in from the germline J gene. The V gene is TRBV2, the J gene TRBJ2-1; TRBD2 matches 16 bases. V shed 7 bases, J shed 6 bases, and the junction held 6 bases outside the gene matches. This CDR3 region has 16 residues. Germline V lookup: CDR1 SNHLY, CDR2 FYNNEI. The sequenced CDR3 bases are TGTGCCAGCACCGCGGGACTAGCGGGAGGGGGCAATGAG. This translates into CASTAGLAGGGNE. Given in full, the CDR3 is CASTAGLAGGGNEQFF.

This clone was found a few times. The read ends 3 residues early relative to the CDR3; the germline J gene fills the gap. J is TRBJ1-5 and V is TRBV19; TRBD1 aligns across 7 bases. In germline, CDR1 is LNHDA, CDR2 SQIVND (reference sequence). V was pared by 0 bases and J by 0 bases, with 5 bases of the junction left unmatched. There are 17 residues in the CDR3. Partial CDR3 DNA: TGTGCCAGTAGTATAGACAGGGGGGCTTATAGCAATCAGCCC. Translating gives CASSIDRGAYSNQP. The full CDR3 protein is CASSIDRGAYSNQPQHF.

This clone appeared many times. The read is 3 residues too short to cover the CDR3 end, so that end is filled in from the germline J gene. V usage is TRBV5-1 and J usage is TRBJ2-3, with 10 bases aligning to TRBD2. V dropped 4 bases and J dropped 0; count of bases not matched to a gene: 11. Germline assignment: CDR1 SGHRS and CDR2 YFSETQ. The CDR3 length is 18 residues. This CDR3 reads CASSQRSGLATSTDTQYF. Incomplete CDR3 DNA: TGCGCCAGCAGCCAGCGCTCGGGACTAGCGACTAGCACAGATACG.

Concerning this clone itself: The read gets to within 3 residues of the CDR3 end, and the germline J gene fills in the rest. This chain joins TRBV19 and TRBJ1-3; D unclear. The germline V gene encodes CDR1 LNHDA and CDR2 SQIVND (reference sequence). The CDR3 covers 16 residues. The ends were cut back, 2 bases at V and 0 bases at J, with 11 bases in the middle. CDR3: CASSITAEFSGNTIYF. Incomplete CDR3 DNA: TGTGCCAGTAGTATAACGGCGGAGTTCTCTGGAAACACC.

For this clone: The CDR3 is cut off 3 residues early in the read; its end comes from the germline J gene. The gene calls are TRBV19 and TRBJ2-2; 8 bases map to TRBD2. V lost 6 bases to trimming and J lost 8 bases; unmatched junction nucleotides: 8. The length of the CDR3 is 14 residues. CDR1 and CDR2 from the germline V gene are LNHDA and SQIVND (reference sequence). Incomplete CDR3 DNA: TGTGCCAGTAGGATTAGCGGGGCGGCAGGGGAG. It specifies CASRISGAAGE. The whole CDR3 protein is CASRISGAAGELFF.

This clone was observed at least ten times. The read ends 3 residues early relative to the CDR3; the germline J gene fills the gap. The J gene is TRBJ1-5, the V gene TRBV19; D ambiguous. Germline-derived CDR1 and CDR2 are LNHDA and SQIVND (reference sequence). The length of the CDR3 is 13 residues. Trimming cost V 11 bases and J 3 bases, with 14 bases left between them. CDR3 in amino acids: CAGGRGDNQPQHF. The CDR3 bases that were read are TGTGCCGGTGGGCGGGGTGACAATCAGCCC. Using reference TRBV19 and TRBJ1-5 for the parts outside the CDR3, the full variable domain is DGGITQSPKYLFRKEGQNVTLSCEQNLNHDAMYWYRQDPGQGLRLIYYSQIVNDFQKGDIAEGYSVSREKKESFPLTVTSAQKNPTAFYLCAGGRGDNQPQHFGDGTRLSIL.

As concerns this clone: Read data end 3 residues before the CDR3 end; the end is taken from the germline J gene. J is TRBJ1-2 and V is TRBV6-1, with D unclear. Looked up from germline, CDR1 is MNHNS and CDR2 is SASEGT. Trimming cost V 4 bases and J 1 base, with 13 bases left between them. The CDR3 spans 15 residues. Partial CDR3 DNA: TGTGCCAGCAGTGGCTTTGGTACGGGTAACTATGGC. It yields the protein CASSGFGTGNYG. The full CDR3 protein is CASSGFGTGNYGYTF.

This clone was seen only a few times. The CDR3 end lies 3 residues beyond the end of the read and is filled in from the germline J gene. This chain uses TRBV6-2 or TRBV6-3 with TRBJ2-3; possibly TRBD1 for D (5 bases). Germline V gene lookup returns CDR1 MNHEY and CDR2 SVGEGT. CDR3 length equals 14 residues. Trimming took 6 bases from V and 4 from J, leaving 14 bases between them. The CDR3: CASRGQVPADTQYF. CDR3 bases read: TGTGCCAGCAGGGGGCAGGTCCCCGCAGATACG.

This clone turned up a few times. Read sequence stops 3 residues before the CDR3 end, and the germline J gene provides the missing end. The chain recombines TRBV19 with TRBJ2-3; D is uncertain. The CDR3 sequence is 12 residues long. V lost 3 bases, J lost 7 bases, and 8 bases lay in between. CDR1 LNHDA and CDR2 SQIVND come from the germline V gene (reference sequence). CDR3 bases read: TGTGCCAGTAGTATGATCGGGTATACG. This encodes CASSMIGYT. The entire CDR3 reads CASSMIGYTQYF.

This clone showed up many times. The read gets to within 3 residues of the CDR3 end, and the germline J gene fills in the rest. The rearrangement links TRBV7-3 to TRBJ2-3, with 8 nucleotides matching TRBD2. CDR3 size: 12 residues. The germline V gene encodes CDR1 SGHTA and CDR2 FQGTGA. CDR3 sequence: CASSSGGGAQYF. The sequenced CDR3 bases are TGTGCCAGCAGCTCCGGGGGGGGAGCG.

For this clone: The sequenced fragment ends 3 residues before the CDR3 boundary, so the rest is inferred from the germline J gene. The chain recombines TRBV19 with TRBJ1-5; no firm D call. Germline loops: CDR1 LNHDA, CDR2 SQIVND (reference sequence). The CDR3 runs to 14 residues. The ends were cut back, 1 base at V and 4 bases at J, with 8 bases in the middle. The DNA read from the CDR3 is TGTGCCAGTAGTATAGCGGTTAATAATCAGCCC. Protein: CASSIAVNNQP. The complete CDR3 reads CASSIAVNNQPQHF.

The sample holds many counts of this clone. The read ends 3 residues before the CDR3 terminus; that terminus is restored from the germline J gene. The rearrangement links TRBV20-1 to TRBJ2-5, with TRBD2 identical over 7 bases. With 2 bases clipped from V and 2 bases from J, the junction kept 11 bases outside the gene matches. In germline, CDR1 is DFQATT, CDR2 SNEGSKA (reference sequence). The CDR3 covers 16 residues. CDR3 protein: CSARNMLAGVQETQYF. CDR3 bases read: TGCAGTGCTAGAAATATGTTGGCGGGGGTTCAAGAGACC.

CDR3 residues: CASSEAQGGQPQHF. The sequenced part of the CDR3 DNA is TGTGCCAGCAGTGAAGCACAGGGTGGACAGCCC. The chain has TRBV6-1 and TRBJ1-5; possibly TRBD1 for D (6 bases). The sequence runs out 3 residues before the end of the CDR3; the remainder is reconstructed from the germline J gene. Per the germline V gene, CDR1 is MNHNS and CDR2 is SASEGT. There are 14 residues in the CDR3. Trimming removed 0 bases from V and 7 bases from J, with 10 bases in between.

In regard to this clone: The missing CDR3 end, 3 residues past where the read stops, is filled in from the germline J gene. V and J are TRBV6-1 and TRBJ2-5, with 13 bases that match TRBD2. V shed 4 bases and J 5 bases; nucleotides not matched to a gene: 1. The germline V gene has CDR1 MNHNS and CDR2 SASEGT. There are 14 residues in the CDR3. The CDR3 here is CASSGTSGGETQYF. Incomplete CDR3 DNA: TGTGCCAGCAGTGGGACTAGCGGGGGTGAGACC.

This clone has only a few counts. The read terminates 3 residues before the CDR3 end, so the remaining end is supplied by the germline J gene. V and J are TRBV19 and TRBJ1-4, with D maybe TRBD1 (5 bases). The length of the CDR3 is 14 residues. The germline V gene has CDR1 LNHDA and CDR2 SQIVND (reference sequence). Trimming took off 4 bases at V and 0 bases at J, with 6 bases between the two ends. CDR3 bases read: TGTGCCAGTAGTAGGACAACAACTAATGAAAAA. It translates to CASSRTTTNEK. The complete CDR3 reads CASSRTTTNEKLFF.